A single sample gave rise to the 32 T cell receptor beta chains below, sequenced in a study of blood T cells in healthy people across ages. Sample-barcoded 5' priming and a J-beta primer mix drove a second PCR of 7 to 11 cycles. TCRdb reprocessed the 5' RACE reads via MiXCR and lists one record per CDR3 protein. The repertoire has about 630,000 distinct CDR3 sequences, more than 20% of them found once; the top ten carry roughly 3.7%. Sequenced material: blood. The receptors here all came from a man between 65 and 80 years old in good health.

This clonotype occurred a few times. The chain has TRBV29-1 and TRBJ1-4; perhaps TRBD1 as D (5 bases). Germline V gene data show CDR1 as SQVTM and CDR2 as ANQGSEA. V lost 6 bases and J 5 bases, leaving 13 bases between the germline ends. This CDR3 is built from 13 residues. As DNA, the CDR3 is TGCAGCGTCGCGGTCAGGGTCAATGAAAAACTGTTTTTT. Its translation: CSVAVRVNEKLFF. Complete variable domain (other parts from reference TRBV29-1 and TRBJ1-4): SAVISQKPSRDICQRGTSLTIQCQVDSQVTMMFWYRQQPGQSLTLIATANQGSEATYESGFVIDKFPISRPNLTFSTLTVSNMSPEDSSIYLCSVAVRVNEKLFFGSGTQLSVL.

This clonotype was counted ten times or more. The chain links TRBV12-3 or TRBV12-4 to TRBJ1-2; D ambiguous. The CDR3 covers 13 residues. V was trimmed by 2 bases and J by 8 bases, leaving 12 bases between them. The CDR3 sequence is CASSLSGDYGYTF. The CDR3 nucleotides are TGTGCCAGCAGTTTAAGTGGGGATTACGGCTACACCTTC.

This clonotype was counted a few times. This rearrangement joins TRBV9 to TRBJ1-2; weak D call: TRBD1 (5 bases). V shed 0 bases and J shed 4 bases, with 16 bases lying between them. The CDR3 has 16 residues. Germline V CDR1 and CDR2: SGDLS, YYNGEE. DNA for the CDR3: TGTGCCAGCAGCGTAGAGGCCCACACAGGAGCCTATGGCTACACCTTC. As protein: CASSVEAHTGAYGYTF.

The table lists this clonotype with a few counts. The CDR3 loop reads CASSSTVTQYF. CDR3 DNA sequence: TGTGCCAGCAGTTCGACCGTTACGCAGTATTTT. The chain recombines TRBV12-3 or TRBV12-4 with TRBJ2-3; unclear D gene. Trimming stripped 4 bases from V and 8 bases from J, with 7 bases between. The CDR3 loop spans 11 amino acids.

The rearrangement joins TRBV7-2 to TRBJ2-5, with TRBD2 identical over 11 bases. The J call is uncertain, as TRBJ2-7 better fits the DNA end. Germline lookup yields CDR1 SGHTA and CDR2 FQGNSA. CDR3 length equals 16 residues. CDR3 DNA sequence: TGTGCCAGCAGCTTAGCGAGTAGCGGGGGGGTCTACGAGCAGTACTTC. Its translation is CASSLASSGGVYEQYF.

This clonotype came up many times. The chain uses TRBV14 and TRBJ2-5; 8 bases are a match to TRBD2. Germline CDR1 and CDR2: SGHDN and FVKESK. With V trimmed by 0 bases and J by 5 bases, 11 bases remained unmatched. CDR3 size: 17 residues. The CDR3 sequence is CASSQDAGLAGGETQYF. Written as DNA, the CDR3 is TGTGCCAGCAGCCAAGATGCGGGTCTAGCGGGTGGGGAGACCCAGTACTTC. The whole variable domain, remainder taken from reference TRBV14 and TRBJ2-5, is EAGVTQFPSHSVIEKGQTVTLRCDPISGHDNLYWYRRVMGKEIKFLLHFVKESKQDESGMPNNRFLAERTGGTYSTLKVQPAELEDSGVYFCASSQDAGLAGGETQYFGPGTRLLVL.

The V gene is TRBV6-6, the J gene TRBJ2-3, with D possibly TRBD2 on 6 matching bases. V lost 5 bases and J 10 bases, leaving 16 bases between the germline ends. CDR3 length equals 13 residues. The germline gives CDR1 MNHNY, CDR2 SVGAGI (reference sequence). In nucleotides, the CDR3 is TGTGCCAGCAGTCGCGGGGCGAATCACCCGCAGTATTTT. Amino acids: CASSRGANHPQYF.

This clonotype was counted a few times. The chain carries TRBV7-9 and TRBJ2-5, with D perhaps TRBD2 (5 bases). The assigned J gene may be wrong: the sequence end matches TRBJ2-1 better. The CDR3 is made up of 18 amino acids. Germline V gene sequence: CDR1 SEHNR, CDR2 FQNEAQ (reference sequence). The CDR3 protein is CASSLHQLREPQVNEQFF. CDR3 bases: TGTGCCAGCAGCTTGCACCAGCTAAGGGAGCCTCAGGTCAATGAGCAGTTCTTC.

The chain is built from TRBV20-1 and TRBJ2-3; no clear D. The CDR3 sequence is 13 residues long. Deletions cut 4 bases from V and 2 bases from J, with 10 bases between. The germline V gene encodes CDR1 DFQATT and CDR2 SNEGSKA (reference sequence). The CDR3 nucleotides read TGCAGTGCTACCCCGCAGATCACAGATACGCAGTATTTT. Its translation is CSATPQITDTQYF.

The chain recombines TRBV5-1 with TRBJ1-1; perhaps TRBD1 as D (5 bases). The V and J ends lost 1 base and 0 bases respectively, with 16 bases between them. This CDR3 has 17 residues. The germline CDR1 and CDR2 sequences are SGHRS and YFSETQ. The CDR3 DNA is TGCGCCAGCAGCTTGTATGGACACTTGGGAATGAACACTGAAGCTTTCTTT. Its protein is CASSLYGHLGMNTEAFF.

The sample holds a few counts of this clonotype. The chain recombines TRBV3-1 with TRBJ1-2; D is unclear. Between the trimmed V and J ends, which lost 1 base and 7 bases, there was a span of 7 bases. CDR1 LGHDT and CDR2 YNNKEL come from the germline V gene (reference sequence). The CDR3 is made up of 12 amino acids. The CDR3 sequence is CASSQGEVGYTF. The CDR3 DNA reads TGTGCCAGCAGCCAAGGGGAGGTTGGCTACACCTTC.

This clonotype has a count of ten or more. Here the CDR3 DNA reads TGTGCCAGCAGTTTACGCAGGAACTATGGCTACACCTTC. It specifies CASSLRRNYGYTF. This sequence joins TRBV27 and TRBJ1-2; D call uncertain. The CDR3 spans 13 residues. V gave up 2 bases and J gave up 2 bases, with 6 bases separating them. Per the germline V gene, CDR1 is MNHEY and CDR2 is SMNVEV (reference sequence).

The chain is built from TRBV7-3 and TRBJ1-6; TRBD1 agrees at 8 bases. V lost 5 bases, J lost 11 bases, and 8 bases stayed unmatched. The germline gives CDR1 SGHTA, CDR2 FQGTGA. The CDR3 runs 14 residues. This CDR3 is CASSATGGDAPLHF. The CDR3 DNA is TGTGCCAGCAGCGCCACAGGGGGAGATGCACCCCTCCACTTT.

The V and J genes are TRBV4-1 and TRBJ1-2, with TRBD1 as a possible D gene (5 bases). V was pared by 1 base and J by 2 bases, with 14 bases between. The CDR3 runs to 16 residues. Germline V gives CDR1 MGHRA, CDR2 YSYEKL. The CDR3 region is CASSQVSSGTNYGYTF. CDR3 coding DNA: TGCGCCAGCAGCCAAGTCTCCTCGGGGACGAACTATGGCTACACCTTC.

The rearrangement uses TRBV20-1 and TRBJ1-2; no definite D call. Looked up from germline, CDR1 is DFQATT and CDR2 is SNEGSKA (reference sequence). The germline V and J ends were trimmed by 0 bases and 7 bases, with 9 bases remaining between them. There are 12 residues in the CDR3. CDR3 amino acids: CSARDEGPGYTF. For the CDR3, the DNA is TGCAGTGCTAGAGATGAGGGTCCTGGCTACACCTTC.

This clonotype occurred a few times. The V and J genes are TRBV4-1 and TRBJ2-5; a weak D match, TRBD2 (5 bases). Germline V CDR1 and CDR2: MGHRA, YSYEKL. This CDR3 comprises 14 residues. V lost 3 bases and J lost 11, with 19 bases in between. The CDR3 nucleotides are TGCGCCAGCAGCCAGAACTGGGGAGAGGGCGGGCAGTACTTC. Translated, it gives CASSQNWGEGGQYF.

The V gene is TRBV19, the J gene TRBJ2-2, with D possibly TRBD2 on 6 matching bases. CDR1 is LNHDA, CDR2 SQIVND, per germline (reference sequence). V was trimmed by 3 bases and J by 2 bases, leaving 10 bases between them. This CDR3 is built from 15 residues. The CDR3 DNA is TGTGCCAGTAGTATGGCAGGGACTAACACCGGGGAGCTGTTTTTT. Amino acids: CASSMAGTNTGELFF.

This chain uses TRBV9 with TRBJ2-2, with D tentatively TRBD1 or TRBD2 (6 bases each). Germline-derived CDR1 and CDR2 are SGDLS and YYNGEE. The CDR3 extends over 17 amino acids. V shed 0 bases and J shed 2 bases, with 14 bases lying between them. The CDR3 region has the DNA TGTGCCAGCAGCGTAGGGGGGCTCGGGGGAAACACCGGGGAGCTGTTTTTT. Protein sequence: CASSVGGLGGNTGELFF.

CDR3 sequence reads: CASRFLPGQGNTGELFF. The CDR3 region has the DNA TGTGCCAGCAGATTTCTCCCGGGACAGGGAAACACCGGGGAGCTGTTTTTT. J is TRBJ2-2 and V is TRBV6-5, with 9 positions matching TRBD1. Unmatched junction bases numbered 10, after V lost 6 bases and J lost 2 bases. The CDR3 totals 17 residues. CDR1 is MNHEY, CDR2 SVGAGI, per germline.

The V call is TRBV25-1, the J call TRBJ2-4; 9 nucleotides line up with TRBD1. The CDR3 totals 17 residues. The germline V gene encodes CDR1 MGHDK and CDR2 SYGVNS. Trimming removed 1 base from V and 5 bases from J; junction bases left unmatched: 9. CDR3 protein: CASSEFAGTGRENIQYF. Here the CDR3 DNA reads TGTGCCAGCAGTGAATTCGCCGGGACAGGGAGGGAAAACATTCAGTACTTC.

The rearrangement uses TRBV4-1 and TRBJ1-1, with unresolved D. CDR3 size: 16 residues. V was shortened by 0 bases and J by 4 bases, with 15 bases between the two germline ends. Germline V lookup: CDR1 MGHRA, CDR2 YSYEKL. This CDR3 is CASSQEMVGGRTEAFF. In DNA, the CDR3 is TGCGCCAGCAGCCAAGAAATGGTAGGTGGGCGCACTGAAGCTTTCTTT.

This clonotype was observed a handful of times. The chain links TRBV11-2 to TRBJ2-4; possibly TRBD2 for D (5 bases). Between the trimmed V and J ends, which lost 1 base and 0 bases, there was a span of 7 bases. The CDR3 covers 15 residues. Germline V gives CDR1 SGHAT, CDR2 FQNNGV. This CDR3 reads CASSLARVAKNIQYF. The CDR3 DNA reads TGTGCCAGCAGCTTAGCGCGGGTAGCCAAAAACATTCAGTACTTC.

This clonotype was seen only a few times. The J gene is TRBJ2-7, the V gene TRBV2; D is unresolved. The CDR3 has 15 residues. Trimming pared 2 bases from V and 0 bases from J, leaving 11 bases between. Germline-derived CDR1 and CDR2 are SNHLY and FYNNEI. CDR3 region: CASSERATSSYEQYF. CDR3 DNA: TGTGCCAGCAGTGAACGGGCCACAAGCTCCTACGAGCAGTACTTC.

The table lists this clonotype with many counts. The V gene is TRBV13, the J gene TRBJ2-7; D is undetermined. The ends were cut back, 7 bases at V and 3 bases at J, with 7 bases in the middle. CDR3 length equals 11 residues. Germline CDR1 is PRHDT and CDR2 is FYEKMQ (reference sequence). The CDR3 coding sequence is TGTGCCAGCATCCCCATCTACGAGCAGTACTTC. As protein: CASIPIYEQYF.

This rearrangement joins TRBV12-5 to TRBJ2-1; 8 bases line up with TRBD1. Germline V lookup: CDR1 LGHNT, CDR2 FRNRAP. Trimming removed 6 bases from V and 0 bases from J; junction bases left unmatched: 4. The CDR3 runs 15 residues. DNA for the CDR3: TGTGCTAGTGGCCGAGGACAGGGCTCCTACAATGAGCAGTTCTTC. Its translation is CASGRGQGSYNEQFF.

This clonotype was detected a few times. The rearrangement joins TRBV20-1 to TRBJ1-5; TRBD1 aligns across 7 bases. V dropped 0 bases and J dropped 5; count of bases not matched to a gene: 4. The germline CDR1 and CDR2 sequences are DFQATT and SNEGSKA (reference sequence). CDR3 length equals 14 residues. CDR3 protein: CSARDGDSYQPQHF. The CDR3 bases are TGCAGTGCTAGAGATGGGGACAGTTATCAGCCCCAGCATTTT.

This clonotype has just a few counts. The CDR3 DNA is TGTGCCAGCAGCTTATTCGGGGGGACCTACGAGCAGTACTTC. Translation: CASSLFGGTYEQYF. V gene TRBV7-9 combines with J gene TRBJ2-7; 7 bases align to TRBD2. Germline CDR1 and CDR2: SEHNR and FQNEAQ (reference sequence). V dropped 2 bases and J dropped 2; count of bases not matched to a gene: 3. The CDR3 sequence is 14 residues long.

This CDR3 reads CSVDWGDDQYF. The CDR3 bases are TGCAGCGTTGATTGGGGGGACGACCAGTACTTC. The rearrangement uses TRBV29-1 and TRBJ2-1; weak D call: TRBD2 (6 bases). The closer fit of TRBJ2-5 to the DNA end suggests the J call may be wrong. The CDR3 totals 11 residues. Germline V gives CDR1 SQVTM, CDR2 ANQGSEA.

The CDR3 protein is CSVEDRGGSGNTIYF. Here the CDR3 DNA reads TGCAGCGTTGAAGATAGGGGGGGCTCTGGAAACACCATATATTTT. The chain joins TRBV29-1 to TRBJ1-3, with D maybe TRBD1 (6 bases). Germline V CDR1 and CDR2: SQVTM, ANQGSEA. V was cut by 0 bases and J by 0 bases, with 9 bases left in between. This CDR3 is built from 15 residues.

The chain joins TRBV5-1 to TRBJ2-7, with D possibly TRBD1 on 5 matching bases. The CDR3 consists of 14 residues. The germline V and J ends were trimmed by 5 bases and 6 bases, with 18 bases remaining between them. Germline CDR1 and CDR2: SGHRS and YFSETQ. In DNA form, the CDR3 reads TGCGCCAGCAGAGCCGACAGTCCCCTTGGCGAGCAGTACTTC. It specifies CASRADSPLGEQYF.

This clonotype was observed a handful of times. The gene calls are TRBV18 and TRBJ1-1, with a tentative D call TRBD1 (6 bases). Per germline, CDR1 KGHSH and CDR2 LQKENI. This CDR3 has 14 amino acids. V gave up 3 bases and J gave up 3 bases, with 11 bases separating them. The CDR3: CASSPSQGHTEAFF. CDR3 nucleotide sequence: TGTGCCAGCTCACCGTCACAGGGTCACACTGAAGCTTTCTTT.

The chain has TRBV28 and TRBJ1-4, with TRBD1 matching over 8 bases. This CDR3 is built from 18 residues. Germline loops: CDR1 MDHEN, CDR2 SYDVKM. V lost 8 bases to trimming and J lost 0 bases; unmatched junction nucleotides: 14. Here the CDR3 DNA reads TGTGCCAGCCTTTCCCATCCCGGACAGGGTGCAACTAATGAAAAACTGTTTTTT. Translation: CASLSHPGQGATNEKLFF.